Described below is a single T cell receptor (beta chain) sequence and its context. Per the original methods: It was from reference gene primer amplification that nucleated cell counts were estimated. Generated by immunoSEQ multiplex PCR, the TCRdb table keeps only in-frame clones and is missing some. Clone size and V and J calls were adopted from that table, with D and trimming inferred from the DNA. This table holds around 80,000 clones, 80% to 90% found once. The CDR3 sequence is 13 residues long. CDR1 is MRHNA, CDR2 SNTAGT, per germline. The ends lost 0 bases at V and 8 bases at J; junction bases unmatched: 3. The data are from a study of blood T cell repertoires in COVID-19. Study summary: There were acute and convalescent COVID-19 samples, and they came from the United States, Italy and Spain. Nucleic acid was either cDNA or gDNA, and it came from T cells, B-cell-depleted T cells, or PBMCs.

The sample consisted of peripheral blood. This TCR was recovered from a woman older than 75 with acute or convalescent COVID-19. The rearrangement joins TRBV6-4 to TRBJ1-1; 7 bases fit TRBD1. The DNA of the CDR3 is TGTGCCAGCAGTGACTCGGACAGGAGAGAAGCTTTCTTT. Its protein is CASSDSDRREAFF.